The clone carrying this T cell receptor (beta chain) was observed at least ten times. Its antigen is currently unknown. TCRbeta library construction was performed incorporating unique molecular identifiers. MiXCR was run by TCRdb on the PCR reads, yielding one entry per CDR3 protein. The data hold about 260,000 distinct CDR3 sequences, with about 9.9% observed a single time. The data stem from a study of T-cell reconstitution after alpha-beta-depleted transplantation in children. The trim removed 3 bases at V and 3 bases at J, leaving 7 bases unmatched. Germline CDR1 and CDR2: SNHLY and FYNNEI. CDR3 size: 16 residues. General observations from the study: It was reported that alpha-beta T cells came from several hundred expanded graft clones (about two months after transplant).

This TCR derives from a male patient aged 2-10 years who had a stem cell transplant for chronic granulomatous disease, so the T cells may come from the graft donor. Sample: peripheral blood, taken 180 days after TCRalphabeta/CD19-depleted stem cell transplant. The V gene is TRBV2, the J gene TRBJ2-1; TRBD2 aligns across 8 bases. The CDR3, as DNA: TGTGCCAGCAGTGATATAGCGGGGTTGGGCTACAATGAGCAGTTCTTC. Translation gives CASSDIAGLGYNEQFF.